This passage covers 25 T cell receptor beta chains from one sample sequenced in a study of beta chain features in type 1 diabetes. The study's findings and limits: For Type 1 diabetes patients, all four CD4+ subsets carried TCRB CDR3s that were moderately but significantly shorter.

For these receptors, no antigen is known. Sequencing targeted expressed TCRB transcripts, as all isolated RNA had been reverse transcribed. Profiling relied on immunoSEQ multiplex PCR, and the TCRdb table lists in-frame clones only, not all of them. The sample has 640,000 or so clones, about 14% seen once. The specimen was naive CD4+ T cells from blood. All receptors come from a man aged 18 to 29 with type 1 diabetes.

This rearrangement joins TRBV18 to TRBJ2-3; the match to TRBD1 covers 8 bases. Per the germline V gene, CDR1 is KGHSH and CDR2 is LQKENI. The CDR3 loop spans 14 amino acids. The V gene end was trimmed by 3 bases and the J gene end by 3 bases; junction bases not matched to a gene: 2. This chain's CDR3 is CASSPRQGTDTQYF. The CDR3 DNA sequence: TGTGCCAGCTCACCCCGACAGGGGACAGATACGCAGTATTTT.

This clone was observed a few times. The chain employs TRBV7-2 and TRBJ2-1; D might be TRBD2 (5 bases). Trimming left V 4 bases short and J 0 bases short, with 19 bases between. Per germline, CDR1 SGHTA and CDR2 FQGNSA. This CDR3 spans 18 amino acids. The CDR3 protein is CASSSPHAPGSSYNEQFF. DNA for the CDR3: TGTGCCAGCAGCTCCCCCCACGCACCGGGGAGCTCCTACAATGAGCAGTTCTTC.

This clone appeared a few times. The rearrangement joins TRBV10-3 to TRBJ1-2; weak D call: TRBD1 (5 bases). The CDR3 covers 13 residues. The germline V gene encodes CDR1 ENHRY and CDR2 SYGVKD. V was shortened by 7 bases and J by 3 bases, with 12 bases between the two germline ends. The CDR3 sequence: CAIKPGTDYGYTF. DNA of the CDR3: TGTGCCATCAAGCCCGGGACGGACTATGGCTACACCTTC.

This clone was seen more than once but under ten times. This rearrangement joins TRBV29-1 to TRBJ2-1; tentatively, D is TRBD2 (5 bases). V was cut by 8 bases and J by 2 bases, with 7 bases left in between. Germline CDR1 reads SQVTM; CDR2 reads ANQGSEA. The CDR3 runs 11 residues. CDR3 in DNA: TGCAGCTCCGGGACCTACAATGAGCAGTTCTTC. Protein product: CSSGTYNEQFF.

The genes are TRBV15 and TRBJ1-2; weak D call: TRBD1 (5 bases). Trimming removed 1 base from V and 4 bases from J, with 10 bases in between. Germline values: CDR1 LNHNV, CDR2 YYDKDF (reference sequence). The CDR3 length is 14 residues. CDR3 residues: CATSRADRIYGYTF. The CDR3 DNA is TGTGCCACCAGCAGAGCCGACAGAATCTATGGCTACACCTTC.

This clone turned up a few times. The chain recombines TRBV29-1 with TRBJ1-4; D is unresolved. The germline V and J ends were trimmed by 3 bases and 13 bases, with 12 bases remaining between them. The germline gives CDR1 SQVTM, CDR2 ANQGSEA. The CDR3 has 11 amino acids. CDR3 region: CSVDNGSRLFF. The DNA for the CDR3 is TGCAGCGTTGATAACGGGTCTAGACTGTTTTTT.

The V call is TRBV6-5, the J call TRBJ2-7; D is ambiguous. The CDR3 loop spans 12 amino acids. Trimming left V 7 bases short and J 1 base short, with 8 bases between. Germline V gene data show CDR1 as MNHEY and CDR2 as SVGAGI. The CDR3 here is CASTGQSYEQYF. CDR3 sequence (DNA): TGTGCCAGCACTGGGCAGTCCTACGAGCAGTACTTC.

This clone was counted between two and nine times. The rearrangement links TRBV7-6 to TRBJ2-2, with 9 bases that match TRBD1. The ends lost 1 base at V and 9 bases at J; junction bases unmatched: 9. Germline V gene lookup returns CDR1 SGHVS and CDR2 FNYEAQ. The CDR3 covers 16 residues. CDR3: CASSLVAGQGAWELFF. CDR3 DNA sequence: TGTGCCAGCAGCTTAGTTGCGGGACAGGGAGCCTGGGAGCTGTTTTTT.

This clone was recorded a few times. The chain links TRBV5-1 to TRBJ2-1; D gene ambiguous. The CDR3 is 12 residues long. Trimming cost V 4 bases and J 8 bases, with 10 bases left between them. CDR1 is SGHRS and CDR2 is YFSETQ in the germline V gene. The CDR3 spells CASSPGIDEQFF. The CDR3 region has the DNA TGCGCCAGCAGCCCCGGAATCGATGAGCAGTTCTTC.

This clone was picked up a small number of times. The V gene is TRBV4-3, the J gene TRBJ2-7, with TRBD2 matching 9 bases. The trim removed 2 bases at V and 0 bases at J, leaving 2 bases unmatched. CDR1 and CDR2 from the germline V gene are LGHNA and YSLEER. CDR3 length: 15 residues. The CDR3: CASSQLAGASYEQYF. The CDR3 DNA is TGCGCCAGCAGCCAATTAGCGGGGGCCTCCTACGAGCAGTACTTC.

The V gene is TRBV4-2, the J gene TRBJ1-4; TRBD1 might be the D (6 bases). V was shortened by 0 bases and J by 5 bases, with 13 bases between the two germline ends. The CDR3 is 16 residues long. CDR1 LGHNA and CDR2 YNFKEQ come from the germline V gene. The CDR3 DNA reads as TGTGCCAGCAGCCAAGATCTCGGCAGGGGAAATGAAAAACTGTTTTTT. Translated: CASSQDLGRGNEKLFF.

This clone was seen more than once but under ten times. Other DNA variants within this sample encode the same CDR3. This chain links TRBV18 with TRBJ1-1; D is uncertain. CDR3 length equals 13 residues. The V gene's germline CDR1 is KGHSH and CDR2 LQKENI. Trimming removed 4 bases from V and 1 base from J, with 7 bases in between. CDR3 DNA sequence: TGTGCCAGCTCACAGGGAGAGAACACTGAAGCTTTCTTT. Encoded protein: CASSQGENTEAFF.

The rearrangement uses TRBV10-2 and TRBJ2-1; no firm D call. The V end was cut by 3 bases, the J end by 7 bases, with 10 bases between. The CDR3 has 13 amino acids. The germline V gene has CDR1 WSHSY and CDR2 SAAADI. The CDR3 loop reads CASSERVLNEQFF. For the CDR3, the DNA is TGCGCCAGCAGTGAACGGGTTTTGAATGAGCAGTTCTTC.

The chain links TRBV29-1 to TRBJ2-3; a possible D gene is TRBD2 (5 bases). Trimming removed 0 bases from V and 2 bases from J, with 12 bases in between. This CDR3 spans 15 amino acids. CDR1 is SQVTM, CDR2 ANQGSEA, per germline. The chain's CDR3 is CSVEDRRRPTDTQYF. CDR3 coding DNA: TGCAGCGTTGAAGATCGTCGGAGGCCCACAGATACGCAGTATTTT.

This clone has more than one count but fewer than ten. The chain links TRBV11-2 to TRBJ2-7, with D possibly being TRBD2 (6 bases). The CDR3 contains 16 residues. V lost 0 bases, J lost 0 bases, and 12 bases lay in between. Per the germline V gene, CDR1 is SGHAT and CDR2 is FQNNGV. In DNA form, the CDR3 reads TGTGCCAGCAGCTTAGACCCCGGGGGTCTCTCCTACGAGCAGTACTTC. Translated: CASSLDPGGLSYEQYF.

This clone was detected only a few times. The chain couples TRBV10-3 to TRBJ2-7; 11 positions agree with TRBD1. CDR1 ENHRY and CDR2 SYGVKD come from the germline V gene. The CDR3 loop spans 15 amino acids. V trimming: 4 bases; J trimming: 6 bases; junction bases outside the gene matches: 8. Here the CDR3 reads CAISASGTGGAEQYF. The DNA of the CDR3 is TGTGCCATCAGTGCTAGCGGGACAGGGGGGGCCGAGCAGTACTTC.

This clone turned up a few times. The rearrangement links TRBV27 to TRBJ2-3, with 9 nucleotides matching TRBD2. The CDR3 runs 16 residues. Germline CDR1 MNHEY, CDR2 SMNVEV (reference sequence). V shed 1 base and J 1 base; nucleotides not matched to a gene: 3. CDR3: CASSLLRLAGTDTQYF. In DNA, the CDR3 is TGTGCCAGCAGTTTATTAAGACTAGCGGGCACAGATACGCAGTATTTT.

This clone has more than one count but fewer than ten. This rearrangement joins TRBV25-1 to TRBJ2-1, with 9 bases matching TRBD2. Germline V gene data show CDR1 as MGHDK and CDR2 as SYGVNS. The V gene end was trimmed by 1 base and the J gene end by 8 bases; junction bases not matched to a gene: 12. This CDR3 contains 17 residues. CDR3 bases: TGTGCCAGCAGTGAATTGAGGGGGCGGGAGGGCCTAGATGAGCAGTTCTTC. It translates to CASSELRGREGLDEQFF.

The chain has TRBV5-6 and TRBJ2-7; TRBD1 is a possible D gene (5 bases). CDR3 length equals 15 residues. Germline-derived CDR1 and CDR2 are SGHDT and YYEEEE. V was shortened by 3 bases and J by 0 bases, with 13 bases between the two germline ends. The CDR3 reads CASSSDKLYSYEQYF. The CDR3 nucleotides read TGTGCCAGCAGCTCGGACAAGCTCTACTCCTACGAGCAGTACTTC.

Only a few counts were recorded for this clone. This rearrangement joins TRBV4-1 to TRBJ2-1, with 13 bases matching TRBD2. The V gene's germline CDR1 is MGHRA and CDR2 YSYEKL. The CDR3 runs 17 residues. The junction had 3 bases not matched to a gene; V was cut back by 1 base and J by 3 bases. In DNA form, the CDR3 reads TGCGCCAGCAGCCAAGTGACTAGCGGGAGGATCTACAATGAGCAGTTCTTC. Protein product: CASSQVTSGRIYNEQFF.

This clone occurred a few times. The V and J genes are TRBV14 and TRBJ2-7; the D is unclear. The V end lost 4 bases, the J end lost 3 bases, and 13 bases lay between the germline ends. The germline V gene encodes CDR1 SGHDN and CDR2 FVKESK. The CDR3 is made up of 14 amino acids. CDR3 loop: CASSPLLGGYEQYF. The CDR3 nucleotides read TGTGCCAGCAGCCCCTTGCTAGGTGGCTACGAGCAGTACTTC. Using reference TRBV14 and TRBJ2-7 for the parts outside the CDR3, the full variable domain is EAGVTQFPSHSVIEKGQTVTLRCDPISGHDNLYWYRRVMGKEIKFLLHFVKESKQDESGMPNNRFLAERTGGTYSTLKVQPAELEDSGVYFCASSPLLGGYEQYFGPGTRLTVT.

The V and J genes are TRBV30 and TRBJ1-1, with TRBD1 identical over 12 bases. The junction had 3 bases not matched to a gene; V was cut back by 1 base and J by 9 bases. CDR1 is GTSNPN, CDR2 SVGIG, per germline (reference sequence). The CDR3 covers 13 residues. DNA of the CDR3: TGTGCCTGGAGTGCCCGGGACAGGGGGCAAGCTTTCTTT. Its protein is CAWSARDRGQAFF.

This clone came up a few times. The chain is built from TRBV5-1 and TRBJ2-7; TRBD2 is a possible D gene (5 bases). The ends were cut back, 0 bases at V and 3 bases at J, with 10 bases in the middle. The CDR3 covers 14 residues. CDR1 is SGHRS and CDR2 is YFSETQ in the germline V gene. CDR3 in amino acids: CASSLDRLSYEQYF. The CDR3 nucleotides read TGCGCCAGCAGCTTGGACAGACTAAGCTACGAGCAGTACTTC.

The chain employs TRBV29-1 and TRBJ1-2, with 9 bases lining up with TRBD1. CDR3 size: 14 residues. Germline-derived CDR1 and CDR2 are SQVTM and ANQGSEA. Unmatched junction bases numbered 6, after V lost 3 bases and J lost 4 bases. CDR3 residues: CSVDSQQGAYGYTF. CDR3 coding DNA: TGCAGCGTTGATAGCCAACAGGGGGCCTATGGCTACACCTTC.

The rearrangement links TRBV18 to TRBJ2-3; tentatively, D is TRBD2 (7 bases). The CDR3 is 16 amino acids. CDR1 KGHSH and CDR2 LQKENI come from the germline V gene. Trimming cost V 3 bases and J 2 bases, with 15 bases left between them. This chain's CDR3 is CASSPLEGGYTDTQYF. In nucleotides, the CDR3 is TGTGCCAGCTCACCCCTGGAGGGGGGGTACACAGATACGCAGTATTTT.